The 6 T cell receptor beta chains below all came from one sample that was sequenced in a study of T cell repertoires in cytomegalovirus infection (dated by TCRdb to the late 2010s). Sequencing relied on an Illumina HiSeq 1500. TCRdb cleaned the public reads at Q25 with fastp, built clones with MiXCR and kept in-frame beta chains. Every entry covers one CDR3 protein and lists the most common genes and DNA from its rows. In this sample the table shows 300,000 to 400,000 distinct CDR3 sequences, 15% to 20% of which occur a single time. 7.5% to 9.5% of the sample rests with the top ten. Sample: PBMCs. The receptors were sampled from a human donor in good health (CMV status not recorded). Some clones in this sample may be carry-over from other donors' samples.

The sample holds many counts of this clonotype. The CDR3 DNA sequence: TGTGCCAGCAGCATCCGGTCGACGAACTCTGGGGCCAACGTCCTGACTTTC. It specifies CASSIRSTNSGANVLTF. The rearrangement links TRBV7-2 to TRBJ2-6, with no clear D. The CDR3 totals 17 residues. The germline V and J ends were trimmed by 5 bases and 0 bases, with 14 bases remaining between them. CDR1 is SGHTA and CDR2 is FQGNSA in the germline V gene.

The rearrangement links TRBV12-3 or TRBV12-4 to TRBJ1-1, with 8 bases aligning to TRBD1. Unmatched junction bases numbered 5, after V lost 1 base and J lost 4 bases. The CDR3 has 15 amino acids. The CDR3 sequence is CASSLGQGATTEAFF. The CDR3 bases are TGTGCCAGCAGTTTAGGGCAGGGGGCGACCACTGAAGCTTTCTTT.

Ten or more counts support this clonotype. The rearrangement links TRBV27 to TRBJ2-7; maybe TRBD2 (6 bases). Trimming removed 6 bases from V and 3 bases from J, with 15 bases in between. The CDR3 extends over 14 amino acids. Per germline, CDR1 MNHEY and CDR2 SMNVEV (reference sequence). DNA for the CDR3: TGTGCCAGCAGCTTACGGGGAGGTAGCTACGAGCAGTACTTC. This translates into CASSLRGGSYEQYF.

This clonotype showed up many times. The CDR3 loop reads CASSALGAAQGWEQFF. In DNA, the CDR3 is TGTGCCAGCAGCGCTTTGGGGGCAGCACAGGGATGGGAGCAGTTCTTC. The chain recombines TRBV27 with TRBJ2-1; D may be TRBD1 (6 bases). Trimming took off 6 bases at V and 10 bases at J, with 25 bases between the two ends. This CDR3 spans 16 amino acids. Germline values: CDR1 MNHEY, CDR2 SMNVEV (reference sequence).

This clonotype was counted between two and nine times. The V and J genes are TRBV12-5 and TRBJ2-5, with D perhaps TRBD2 (5 bases). The germline gives CDR1 LGHNT, CDR2 FRNRAP. Trimming cost V 3 bases and J 0 bases, with 11 bases left between them. This CDR3 region has 15 residues. CDR3 sequence (DNA): TGTGCTAGTGGTTTAGAGGGCTGGTACCAAGAGACCCAGTACTTC. Translated: CASGLEGWYQETQYF.

This clonotype was seen only a few times. The V gene is TRBV20-1, the J gene TRBJ2-3; 9 nucleotides agree with TRBD2. The germline CDR1 and CDR2 sequences are DFQATT and SNEGSKA (reference sequence). The length of the CDR3 is 16 residues. The V gene end was trimmed by 1 base and the J gene end by 2 bases; junction bases not matched to a gene: 7. The CDR3 region has the DNA TGCAGTGCTAGAGCAGGACTAGCGCCATTCACAGATACGCAGTATTTT. Translated: CSARAGLAPFTDTQYF.